The sequence of this TCR beta chain was determined in a study of cytotoxic CD8 clonotypes in ibrutinib-treated CLL. This table comes from immunoSEQ multiplex PCR, and its TCRdb copy is limited to in-frame clones, with some not included. The sample has about 160,000 clones; around nine tenths are singletons. This clone was seen just once. The V segment lost 3 bases and the J segment 6 bases; nucleotides outside the gene matches: 8. There are 17 residues in the CDR3. The germline V gene encodes CDR1 MGHDK and CDR2 SYGVNS. The origin of this receptor is a human donor with chronic lymphocytic leukemia. This rearrangement joins TRBV25-1 to TRBJ2-3; 14 bases fit TRBD2. The input for sequencing was PBMCs, taken at disease progression, from a patient treated with ibrutinib. The CDR3: CASSELTSGRAVDTQYF. For the CDR3, the DNA is TGTGCCAGCAGTGAGCTGACTAGCGGGAGGGCCGTGGATACGCAGTATTTT.